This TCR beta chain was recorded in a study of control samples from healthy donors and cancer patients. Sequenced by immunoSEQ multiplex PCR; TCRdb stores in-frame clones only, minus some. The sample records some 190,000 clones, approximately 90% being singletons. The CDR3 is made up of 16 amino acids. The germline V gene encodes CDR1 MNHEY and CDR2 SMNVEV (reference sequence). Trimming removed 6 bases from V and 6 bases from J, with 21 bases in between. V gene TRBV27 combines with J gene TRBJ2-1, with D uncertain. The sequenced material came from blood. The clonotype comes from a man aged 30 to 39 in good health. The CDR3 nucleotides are TGTGCCAGCAGCTTGGGTTGGACCCCGAAGGCCAATGAGCAGTTCTTC. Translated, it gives CASSLGWTPKANEQFF.